This T cell receptor beta chain is from a study of T cells after yellow fever vaccination. TCRdb re-analysed the 5' RACE reads in MiXCR, keeping a single row per CDR3 protein. Found here are roughly 96,000 distinct CDR3 sequences, over 8% of them singletons; the top ten hold 16%. Germline trimming cut 1 base from V and 4 bases from J; bases unmatched to any gene: 7. The CDR3 totals 17 residues. This clonotype was counted only a few times. Points from the study as a whole: Repertoires obtained by FACS sorting could include abundant clonotypes that entered as contaminants from the bulk population.

The sample consisted of CD8+ T cells not binding an NS4B(214-222) dextramer, sorted from PBMCs, taken around 15 days after the first yellow fever vaccination. The source of this sequence is a man between 18 and 29 years old who received the YFV17D yellow fever vaccine. The V and J genes are TRBV12-3 or TRBV12-4 and TRBJ1-5; TRBD1 matches at 10 bases. CDR3 region: CASSLGDRGGSNQPQHF. The CDR3 bases are TGTGCCAGCAGTTTAGGGGACAGGGGTGGAAGTAATCAGCCCCAGCATTTT.